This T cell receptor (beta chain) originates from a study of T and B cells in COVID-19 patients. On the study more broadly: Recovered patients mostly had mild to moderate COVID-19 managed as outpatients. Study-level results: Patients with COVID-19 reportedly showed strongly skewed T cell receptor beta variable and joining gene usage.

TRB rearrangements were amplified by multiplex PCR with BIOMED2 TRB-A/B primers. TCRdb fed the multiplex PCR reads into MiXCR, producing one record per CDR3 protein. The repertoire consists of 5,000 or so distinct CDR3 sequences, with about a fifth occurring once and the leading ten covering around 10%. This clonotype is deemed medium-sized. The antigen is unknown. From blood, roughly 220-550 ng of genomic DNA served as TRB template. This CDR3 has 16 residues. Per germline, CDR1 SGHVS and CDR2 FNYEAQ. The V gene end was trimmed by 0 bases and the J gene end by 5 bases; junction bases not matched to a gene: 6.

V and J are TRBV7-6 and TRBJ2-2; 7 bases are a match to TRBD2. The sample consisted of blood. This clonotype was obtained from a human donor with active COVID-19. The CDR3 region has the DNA TGTGCCAGCAGCTTAGCTGCGGGGGATGGAACCGGGGAGCTGTTTTTT. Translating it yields CASSLAAGDGTGELFF.